This TCR beta chain was sequenced for a study of T cells in localized non-small cell lung cancer. Study outcomes and limitations: Uninvolved adjacent lung, not tumor, had the highest T cell clonality. Median around 56 top-100 tumor clones were shared with paired adjacent lung.

Sequencing was performed with immunoSEQ multiplex PCR; in TCRdb, only in-frame clones are kept and a portion is missing. In the table there are 70,000 to 100,000 clones, around 90% of which are singletons. On this clone: No antigen is known for it.

Germline CDR1 LNHDA, CDR2 SQIVND (reference sequence). This CDR3 region has 13 residues. Between the trimmed V and J ends, which lost 7 bases and 4 bases, there was a span of 13 bases. This TCR came from a woman aged 40-75 years with stage II squamous cell lung carcinoma. The rearrangement joins TRBV19 to TRBJ1-1, with D hard to call. The input for sequencing was PBMCs, taken before any cancer treatment. The CDR3, as DNA: TGTGCCAGTACCTCCGGTACCCCCACTGAAGCTTTCTTT. Encoded protein: CASTSGTPTEAFF. The full variable domain, completed using reference TRBV19 and TRBJ1-1, is DGGITQSPKYLFRKEGQNVTLSCEQNLNHDAMYWYRQDPGQGLRLIYYSQIVNDFQKGDIAEGYSVSREKKESFPLTVTSAQKNPTAFYLCASTSGTPTEAFFGQGTRLTVV.